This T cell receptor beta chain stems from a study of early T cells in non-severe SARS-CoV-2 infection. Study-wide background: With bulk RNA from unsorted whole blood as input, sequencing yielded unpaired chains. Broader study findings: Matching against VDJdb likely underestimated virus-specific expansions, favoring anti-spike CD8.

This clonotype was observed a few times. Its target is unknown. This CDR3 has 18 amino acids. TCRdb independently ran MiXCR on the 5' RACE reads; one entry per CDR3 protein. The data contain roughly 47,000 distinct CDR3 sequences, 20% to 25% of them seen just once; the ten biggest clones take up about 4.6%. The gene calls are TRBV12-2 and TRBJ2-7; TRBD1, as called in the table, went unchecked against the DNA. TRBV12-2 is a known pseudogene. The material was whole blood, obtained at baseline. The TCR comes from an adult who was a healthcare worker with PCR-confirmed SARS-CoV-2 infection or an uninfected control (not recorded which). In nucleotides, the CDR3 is TGTGCAAGTCTCGAACCCTTAGTGGGGTACAGGGCTAGGGACGAGCAGTACTTC. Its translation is CASLEPLVGYRARDEQYF.